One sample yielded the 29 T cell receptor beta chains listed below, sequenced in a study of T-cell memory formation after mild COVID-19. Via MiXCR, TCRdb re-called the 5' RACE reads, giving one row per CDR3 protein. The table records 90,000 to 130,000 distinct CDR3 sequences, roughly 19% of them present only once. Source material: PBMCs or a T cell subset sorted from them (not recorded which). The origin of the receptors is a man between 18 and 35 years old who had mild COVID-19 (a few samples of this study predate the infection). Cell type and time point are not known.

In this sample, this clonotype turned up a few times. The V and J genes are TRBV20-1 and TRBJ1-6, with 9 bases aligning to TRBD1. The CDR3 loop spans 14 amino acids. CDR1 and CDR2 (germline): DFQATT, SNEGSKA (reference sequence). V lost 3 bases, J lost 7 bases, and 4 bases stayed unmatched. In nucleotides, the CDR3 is TGCAGTGCTAGTGACGGACAGGGGAATTCACCCCTCCACTTT. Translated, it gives CSASDGQGNSPLHF.

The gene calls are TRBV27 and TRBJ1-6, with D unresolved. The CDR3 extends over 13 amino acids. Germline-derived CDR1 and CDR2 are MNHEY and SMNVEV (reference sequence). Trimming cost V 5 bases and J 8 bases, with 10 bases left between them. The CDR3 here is CASSPWADSPLHF. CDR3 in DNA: TGTGCCAGCAGTCCCTGGGCCGATTCACCCCTCCACTTT.

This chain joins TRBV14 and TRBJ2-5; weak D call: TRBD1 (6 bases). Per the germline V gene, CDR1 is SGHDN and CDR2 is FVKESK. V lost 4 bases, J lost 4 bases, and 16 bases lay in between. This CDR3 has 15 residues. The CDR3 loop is CASSPGTGFAETQYF. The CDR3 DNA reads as TGTGCCAGCAGCCCCGGAACAGGGTTTGCAGAGACCCAGTACTTC.

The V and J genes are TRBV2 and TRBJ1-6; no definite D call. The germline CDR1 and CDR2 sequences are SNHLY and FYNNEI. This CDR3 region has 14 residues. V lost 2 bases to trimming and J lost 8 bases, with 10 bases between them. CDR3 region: CASSENGSYSPLHF. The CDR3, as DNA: TGTGCCAGCAGTGAAAACGGCTCCTATTCACCCCTCCACTTT. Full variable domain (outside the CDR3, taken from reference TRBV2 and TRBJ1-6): EPEVTQTPSHQVTQMGQEVILRCVPISNHLYFYWYRQILGQKVEFLVSFYNNEISEKSEIFDDQFSVERPDGSNFTLKIRSTKLEDSAMYFCASSENGSYSPLHFGNGTRLTVT.

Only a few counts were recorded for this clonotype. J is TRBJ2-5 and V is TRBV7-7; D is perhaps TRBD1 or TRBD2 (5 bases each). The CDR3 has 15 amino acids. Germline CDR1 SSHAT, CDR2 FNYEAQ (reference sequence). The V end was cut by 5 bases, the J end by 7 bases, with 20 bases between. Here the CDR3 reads CASSKSQGGSGTQYF. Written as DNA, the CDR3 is TGTGCCAGCAGCAAATCTCAGGGCGGGTCCGGGACCCAGTACTTC.

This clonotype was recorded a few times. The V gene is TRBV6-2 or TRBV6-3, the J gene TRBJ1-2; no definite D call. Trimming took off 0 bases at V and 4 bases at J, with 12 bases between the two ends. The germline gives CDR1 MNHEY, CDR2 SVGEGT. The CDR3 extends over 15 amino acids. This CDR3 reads CASSYSPGRIYGYTF. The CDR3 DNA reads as TGTGCCAGCAGTTACTCGCCAGGTCGGATCTATGGCTACACCTTC.

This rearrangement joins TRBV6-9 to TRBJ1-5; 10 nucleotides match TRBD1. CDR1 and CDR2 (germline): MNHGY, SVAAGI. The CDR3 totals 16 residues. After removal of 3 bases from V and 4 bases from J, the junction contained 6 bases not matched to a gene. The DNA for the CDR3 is TGTGCCAGCAGTTACCGGGACAGGGGCTGGAATCAGCCCCAGCATTTT. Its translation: CASSYRDRGWNQPQHF.

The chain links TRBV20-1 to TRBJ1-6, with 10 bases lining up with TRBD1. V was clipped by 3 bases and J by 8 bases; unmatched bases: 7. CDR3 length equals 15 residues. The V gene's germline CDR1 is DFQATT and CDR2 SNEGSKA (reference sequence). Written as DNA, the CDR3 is TGCAGTGCTAGGGACAGGGGGAAGCCAGATTCACCCCTCCACTTT. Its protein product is CSARDRGKPDSPLHF.

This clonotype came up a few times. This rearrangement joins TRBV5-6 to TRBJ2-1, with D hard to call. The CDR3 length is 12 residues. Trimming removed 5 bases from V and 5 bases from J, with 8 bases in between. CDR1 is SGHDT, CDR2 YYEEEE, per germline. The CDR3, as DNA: TGTGCCAGCAGTTTCCTCAACAATGAGCAGTTCTTC. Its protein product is CASSFLNNEQFF.

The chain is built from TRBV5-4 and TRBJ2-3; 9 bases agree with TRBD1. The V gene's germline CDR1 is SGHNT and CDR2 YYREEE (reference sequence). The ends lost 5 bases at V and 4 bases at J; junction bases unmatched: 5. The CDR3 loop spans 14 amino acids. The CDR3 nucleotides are TGTGCCAGCAGGCGGGACAGGGAGGCAGATACGCAGTATTTT. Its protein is CASRRDREADTQYF.

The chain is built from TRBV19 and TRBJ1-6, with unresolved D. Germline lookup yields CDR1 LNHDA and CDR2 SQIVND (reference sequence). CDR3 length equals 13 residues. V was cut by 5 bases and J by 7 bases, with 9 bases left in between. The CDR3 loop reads CASSQGSNSPLHF. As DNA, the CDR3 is TGTGCCAGTAGTCAAGGTAGCAATTCACCCCTCCACTTT.

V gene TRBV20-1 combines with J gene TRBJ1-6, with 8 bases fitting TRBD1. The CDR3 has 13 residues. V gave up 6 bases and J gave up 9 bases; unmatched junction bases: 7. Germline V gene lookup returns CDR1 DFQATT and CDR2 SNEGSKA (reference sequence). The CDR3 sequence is CSAPPGGGSPLHF. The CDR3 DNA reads TGCAGTGCCCCGCCAGGGGGCGGTTCACCCCTCCACTTT.

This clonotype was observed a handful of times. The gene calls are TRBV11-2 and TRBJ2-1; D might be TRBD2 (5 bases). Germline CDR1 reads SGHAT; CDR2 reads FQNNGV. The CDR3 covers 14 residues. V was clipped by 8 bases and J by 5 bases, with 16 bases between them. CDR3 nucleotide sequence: TGTGCCAGCGCCCCCGGACTCTTAAACAATGAGCAGTTCTTC. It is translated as CASAPGLLNNEQFF.

CDR3 sequence: CATVRGISGANVLTF. For the CDR3, the DNA is TGTGCTACTGTCCGGGGGATAAGTGGGGCCAACGTCCTGACTTTC. The chain links TRBV10-3 to TRBJ2-6; tentatively, D is TRBD2 (6 bases). Germline loops: CDR1 ENHRY, CDR2 SYGVKD. The CDR3 extends over 15 amino acids.

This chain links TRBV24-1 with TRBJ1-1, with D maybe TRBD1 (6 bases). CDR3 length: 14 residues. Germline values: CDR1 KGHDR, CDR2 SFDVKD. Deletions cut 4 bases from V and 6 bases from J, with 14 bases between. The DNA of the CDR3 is TGTGCCACCAGTGACCCCCGAGGGGGGGCTGAAGCTTTCTTT. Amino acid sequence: CATSDPRGGAEAFF.

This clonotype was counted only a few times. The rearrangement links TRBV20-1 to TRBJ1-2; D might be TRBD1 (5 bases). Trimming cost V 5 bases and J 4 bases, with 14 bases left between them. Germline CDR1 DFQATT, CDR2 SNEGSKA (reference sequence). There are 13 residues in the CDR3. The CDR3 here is CSAPDSRGYGYTF. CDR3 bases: TGCAGTGCTCCAGATTCAAGGGGCTATGGCTACACCTTC.

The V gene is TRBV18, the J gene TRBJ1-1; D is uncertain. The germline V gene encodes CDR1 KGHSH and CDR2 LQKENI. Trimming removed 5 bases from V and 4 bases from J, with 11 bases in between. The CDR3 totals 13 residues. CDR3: CASSTGLVTEAFF. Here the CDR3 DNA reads TGTGCCAGCTCAACGGGGTTGGTCACTGAAGCTTTCTTT.

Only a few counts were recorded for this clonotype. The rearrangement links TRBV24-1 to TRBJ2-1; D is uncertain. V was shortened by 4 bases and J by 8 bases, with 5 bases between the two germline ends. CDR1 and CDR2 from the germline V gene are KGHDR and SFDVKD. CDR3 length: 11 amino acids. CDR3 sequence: CATSEHDEQFF. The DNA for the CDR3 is TGTGCCACCAGTGAGCATGATGAGCAGTTCTTC.

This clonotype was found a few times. DNA for the CDR3: TGTGCCAGCGGACCCGGGACAGGGGGTAGGAGAGCTTTCTTT. Its protein product is CASGPGTGGRRAFF. The rearrangement uses TRBV28 and TRBJ1-1, with 11 bases that match TRBD1. With V trimmed by 8 bases and J by 10 bases, 12 bases remained unmatched. Germline V gives CDR1 MDHEN, CDR2 SYDVKM. The CDR3 is 14 amino acids.

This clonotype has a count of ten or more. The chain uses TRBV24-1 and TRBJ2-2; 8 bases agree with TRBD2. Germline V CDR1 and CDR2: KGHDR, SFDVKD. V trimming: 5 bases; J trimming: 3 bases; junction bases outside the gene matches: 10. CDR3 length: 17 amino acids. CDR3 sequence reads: CATSVFGGGLDTGELFF. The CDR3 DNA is TGTGCCACCAGTGTTTTCGGGGGGGGCCTTGACACCGGGGAGCTGTTTTTT.

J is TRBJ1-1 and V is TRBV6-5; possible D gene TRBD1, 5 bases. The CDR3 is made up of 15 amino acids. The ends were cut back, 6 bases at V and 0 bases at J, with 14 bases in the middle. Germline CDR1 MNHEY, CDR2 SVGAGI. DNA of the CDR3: TGTGCCAGCAGCCCACACGGGGGGGTGAACACTGAAGCTTTCTTT. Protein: CASSPHGGVNTEAFF.

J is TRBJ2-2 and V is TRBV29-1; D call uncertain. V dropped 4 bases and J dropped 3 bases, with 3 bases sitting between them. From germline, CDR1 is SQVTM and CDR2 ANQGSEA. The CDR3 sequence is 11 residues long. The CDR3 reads CSVADTGELFF. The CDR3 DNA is TGCAGCGTTGCCGACACCGGGGAGCTGTTTTTT.

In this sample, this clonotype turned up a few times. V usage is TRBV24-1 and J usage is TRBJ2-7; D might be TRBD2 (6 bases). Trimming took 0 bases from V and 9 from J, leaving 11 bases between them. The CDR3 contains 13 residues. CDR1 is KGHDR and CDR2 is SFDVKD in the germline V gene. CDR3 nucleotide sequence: TGTGCCACCAGTGATTTGGGGACTGCCCGGCAGTACTTC. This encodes CATSDLGTARQYF.

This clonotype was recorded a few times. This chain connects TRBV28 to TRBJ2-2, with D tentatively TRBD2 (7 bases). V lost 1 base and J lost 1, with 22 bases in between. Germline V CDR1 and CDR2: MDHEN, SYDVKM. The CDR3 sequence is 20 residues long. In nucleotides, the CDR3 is TGTGCCAGCAGTTTATTGGTCGACGGGGGGCTTTACATGAACACCGGGGAGCTGTTTTTT. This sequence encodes CASSLLVDGGLYMNTGELFF.

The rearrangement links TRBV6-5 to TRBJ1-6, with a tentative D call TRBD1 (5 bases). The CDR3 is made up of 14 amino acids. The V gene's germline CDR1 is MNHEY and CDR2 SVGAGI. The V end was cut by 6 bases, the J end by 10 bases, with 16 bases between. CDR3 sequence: CASRIRGLGSPLHF. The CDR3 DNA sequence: TGTGCCAGCAGAATAAGGGGTCTTGGATCACCCCTCCACTTT.

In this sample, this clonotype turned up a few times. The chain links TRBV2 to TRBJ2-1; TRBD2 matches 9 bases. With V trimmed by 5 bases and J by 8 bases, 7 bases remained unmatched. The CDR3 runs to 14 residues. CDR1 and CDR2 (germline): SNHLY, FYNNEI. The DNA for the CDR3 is TGTGCCAGCAGTTTTCTAGCGGGGTGGTATGAGCAGTTCTTC. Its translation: CASSFLAGWYEQFF.

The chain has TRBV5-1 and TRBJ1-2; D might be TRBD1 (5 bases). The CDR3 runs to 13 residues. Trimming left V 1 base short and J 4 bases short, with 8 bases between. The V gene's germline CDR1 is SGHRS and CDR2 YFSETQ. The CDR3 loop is CASSLQGRYGYTF. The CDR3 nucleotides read TGCGCCAGCAGCTTGCAGGGACGCTATGGCTACACCTTC.

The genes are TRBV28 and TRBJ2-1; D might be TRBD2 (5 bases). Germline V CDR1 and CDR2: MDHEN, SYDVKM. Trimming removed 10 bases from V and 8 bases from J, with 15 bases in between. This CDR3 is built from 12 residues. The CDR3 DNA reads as TGTGCCACCCTCCGGAGGATGCATGAGCAGTTCTTC. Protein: CATLRRMHEQFF. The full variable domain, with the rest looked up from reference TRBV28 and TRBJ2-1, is DVKVTQSSRYLVKRTGEKVFLECVQDMDHENMFWYRQDPGLGLRLIYFSYDVKMKEKGDIPEGYSVSREKKERFSLILESASTNQTSMYLCATLRRMHEQFFGPGTRLTVL.

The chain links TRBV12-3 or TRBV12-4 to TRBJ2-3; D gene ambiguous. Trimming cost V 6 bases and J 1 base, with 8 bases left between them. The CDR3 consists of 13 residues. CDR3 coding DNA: TGTGCCAGCAGGGTATCTGGCACAGATACGCAGTATTTT. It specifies CASRVSGTDTQYF.